One and the same sample provided the 9 T cell receptor beta chains below, sequenced in a study of PD-L1 blockade in urothelial cancer. Assay: immunoSEQ multiplex PCR; the TCRdb copy retains only in-frame clones and omits some. The sample has under 55,000 clones, nearly 90% seen once. Time point defined: pretreatment peripheral blood. The starting material was PBMCs, obtained around atezolizumab (anti-PD-L1) treatment. Receptor source: a donor over 35 with urothelial cancer.

The chain joins TRBV6-1 to TRBJ2-7, with TRBD2 matching over 9 bases. CDR1 and CDR2 from the germline V gene are MNHNS and SASEGT. This CDR3 comprises 15 residues. The V and J ends lost 6 bases and 2 bases, in that order; junction bases with no gene match: 8. The CDR3 bases are TGTGCCAGCAGGGTCGGACTAGCGACGACCTACGAGCAGTACTTC. Amino acids: CASRVGLATTYEQYF.

This chain uses TRBV27 with TRBJ2-1; the match to TRBD2 covers 7 bases. This CDR3 comprises 16 residues. CDR1 is MNHEY, CDR2 SMNVEV, per germline (reference sequence). V was clipped by 5 bases and J by 0 bases; unmatched bases: 7. Here the CDR3 reads CASSPSGGSSYNEQFF. DNA for the CDR3: TGTGCCAGCAGTCCTTCCGGGGGGAGCTCCTACAATGAGCAGTTCTTC.

This rearrangement joins TRBV18 to TRBJ2-2; 8 nucleotides align to TRBD2. The CDR3 runs 15 residues. V lost 6 bases, J lost 0 bases, and 3 bases stayed unmatched. Germline V gene lookup returns CDR1 KGHSH and CDR2 LQKENI. CDR3 nucleotide sequence: TGTGCCAGCTCCCGGACTAGCACGAACACCGGGGAGCTGTTTTTT. Translation gives CASSRTSTNTGELFF.

The genes are TRBV18 and TRBJ2-7; 11 bases are shared with TRBD2. The length of the CDR3 is 13 residues. The V gene end was trimmed by 6 bases and the J gene end by 6 bases; junction bases not matched to a gene: 4. From germline, CDR1 is KGHSH and CDR2 LQKENI. The CDR3 nucleotides read TGTGCCAGCTCGGCCGGGACTAGCGGCGAGCAGTACTTC. Translated, it gives CASSAGTSGEQYF.

This chain uses TRBV7-9 with TRBJ1-2; tentatively, D is TRBD1 (6 bases). There are 11 residues in the CDR3. Germline V lookup: CDR1 SEHNR, CDR2 FQNEAQ (reference sequence). Between the trimmed V and J ends, which lost 5 bases and 9 bases, there was a span of 10 bases. The CDR3 protein is CASSPGQSYTF. The DNA of the CDR3 is TGTGCCAGCAGCCCCGGACAGAGCTACACCTTC.

The CDR3: CASSPQGGRETQYF. CDR3 sequence (DNA): TGTGCCAGCAGCCCCCAGGGCGGGAGGGAGACCCAGTACTTC. This chain links TRBV7-2 with TRBJ2-5; 8 bases are a match to TRBD2. CDR1 is SGHTA and CDR2 is FQGNSA in the germline V gene. The CDR3 is 14 residues long. The trim removed 5 bases at V and 5 bases at J, leaving 7 bases unmatched.

The chain couples TRBV28 to TRBJ2-2, with 7 bases that match TRBD2. The CDR3 loop spans 15 amino acids. V gave up 2 bases and J gave up 3 bases; unmatched junction bases: 3. CDR1 is MDHEN, CDR2 SYDVKM, per germline. The CDR3: CASSLRGSYTGELFF. The CDR3 nucleotides are TGTGCCAGCAGTTTACGCGGGAGCTACACCGGGGAGCTGTTTTTT.

The chain recombines TRBV4-3 with TRBJ2-2; D may be TRBD1 (6 bases). Germline V gives CDR1 LGHNA, CDR2 YSLEER. The CDR3 consists of 18 residues. V shed 2 bases and J shed 0 bases, with 16 bases lying between them. The CDR3 DNA reads TGCGCCAGCAGCCAAAGCGCGGCAGGGGCCGCGAACACCGGGGAGCTGTTTTTT. Amino acids: CASSQSAAGAANTGELFF.

The rearrangement uses TRBV6-5 and TRBJ1-1, with no clear D. This CDR3 has 16 amino acids. Trimming pared 2 bases from V and 2 bases from J, leaving 15 bases between. The germline V gene has CDR1 MNHEY and CDR2 SVGAGI. The CDR3 is CASSYGRPPLNTEAFF. DNA of the CDR3: TGTGCCAGCAGTTACGGGCGCCCCCCGTTAAACACTGAAGCTTTCTTT.